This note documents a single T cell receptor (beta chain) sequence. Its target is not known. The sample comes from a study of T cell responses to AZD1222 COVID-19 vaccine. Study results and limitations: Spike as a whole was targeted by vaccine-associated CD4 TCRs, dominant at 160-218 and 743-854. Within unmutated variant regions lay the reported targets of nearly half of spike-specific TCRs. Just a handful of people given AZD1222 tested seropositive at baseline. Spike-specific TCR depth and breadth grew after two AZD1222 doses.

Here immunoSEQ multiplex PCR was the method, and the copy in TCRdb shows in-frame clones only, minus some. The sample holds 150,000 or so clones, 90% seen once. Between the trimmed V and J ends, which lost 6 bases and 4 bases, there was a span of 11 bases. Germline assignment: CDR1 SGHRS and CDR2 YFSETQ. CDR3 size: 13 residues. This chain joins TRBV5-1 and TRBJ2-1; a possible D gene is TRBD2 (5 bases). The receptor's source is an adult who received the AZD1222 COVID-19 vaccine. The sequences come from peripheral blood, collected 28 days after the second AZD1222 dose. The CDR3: CASTGLGYNEQFF. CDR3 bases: TGCGCCAGCACGGGGTTAGGGTACAATGAGCAGTTCTTC.